The rows below give T cell receptor beta chains drawn from one sample of a study of blood T cell repertoires in COVID-19. Sequencing was performed with immunoSEQ multiplex PCR; in TCRdb, only in-frame clones are kept and a portion is missing. The sample lists some 250,000 clones, 86% occurring once. Sequencing used peripheral blood. The source of these receptors is a woman in her 30s with COVID-19, enrolled during active disease. Each CDR3 is given without its conserved first and last residue. The order of the fields is CDR3 length, V gene, J gene, CDR3 protein.

cdr3_length: 12; v_call: TRBV5-1; j_call: TRBJ2-3; cdr3_aa: ASQRGGSTDTQY
cdr3_length: 11; v_call: TRBV28; j_call: TRBJ2-2; cdr3_aa: ASSFLDTGELF
cdr3_length: 11; v_call: TRBV15; j_call: TRBJ2-7; cdr3_aa: ATSLGGGREQY
cdr3_length: 12; v_call: TRBV28; j_call: TRBJ1-2; cdr3_aa: ASSRDILNYGYT
cdr3_length: 13; v_call: TRBV6-1; j_call: TRBJ2-2; cdr3_aa: ASSEATINTGELF
cdr3_length: 11; v_call: TRBV5-1; j_call: TRBJ1-1; cdr3_aa: ASSFSLQAEAF
cdr3_length: 11; v_call: TRBV11-2; j_call: TRBJ2-5; cdr3_aa: ASSLGGMKTQY
cdr3_length: 13; v_call: TRBV25-1; j_call: TRBJ1-5; cdr3_aa: ASSHRDRINQPQH
cdr3_length: 13; v_call: TRBV14; j_call: TRBJ1-2; cdr3_aa: ASSQDIEGNSGYT
cdr3_length: 13; v_call: TRBV6-5; j_call: TRBJ1-2; cdr3_aa: ASSYEQGAINGYT
cdr3_length: 14; v_call: TRBV6-5; j_call: TRBJ2-3; cdr3_aa: ASSYRTSGGRNTQY
cdr3_length: 13; v_call: TRBV6-1; j_call: TRBJ2-1; cdr3_aa: ASSEGARPYNEQF
cdr3_length: 14; v_call: TRBV7-9; j_call: TRBJ2-3; cdr3_aa: ASSLAPSGGTDTQY
cdr3_length: 9; v_call: TRBV20-1; j_call: TRBJ2-5; cdr3_aa: SLPSRGAQY
cdr3_length: 13; v_call: TRBV19; j_call: TRBJ1-2; cdr3_aa: ATLRDRGLGYGYT
cdr3_length: 14; v_call: TRBV3-1/TRBV3-2; j_call: TRBJ2-2; cdr3_aa: ASSRDRPHGTGELF
cdr3_length: 13; v_call: TRBV6-5; j_call: TRBJ1-2; cdr3_aa: ASKREQGTIGGYT
cdr3_length: 15; v_call: TRBV27; j_call: TRBJ2-1; cdr3_aa: ASSSSRTSGGPPTPI
cdr3_length: 12; v_call: TRBV9; j_call: TRBJ1-1; cdr3_aa: ASSATAMNTEAF
cdr3_length: 10; v_call: TRBV19; j_call: TRBJ1-1; cdr3_aa: ASTTGNTEAF
cdr3_length: 13; v_call: TRBV5-1; j_call: TRBJ2-1; cdr3_aa: ATGLAGGDYNEQF
cdr3_length: 12; v_call: TRBV7-9; j_call: TRBJ1-1; cdr3_aa: ASSSSRDRIEAF
cdr3_length: 8; v_call: TRBV2; j_call: TRBJ2-5; cdr3_aa: ASTLETQY
cdr3_length: 14; v_call: TRBV27; j_call: TRBJ1-1; cdr3_aa: ASSLPPDRGATEAF
cdr3_length: 15; v_call: TRBV5-4; j_call: TRBJ2-3; cdr3_aa: ASSTYWGASRSDTQY
cdr3_length: 14; v_call: TRBV5-1; j_call: TRBJ1-1; cdr3_aa: ASSSDSPDMNTEAF
cdr3_length: 10; v_call: TRBV5-5; j_call: TRBJ2-3; cdr3_aa: ASSLPTHTQY
cdr3_length: 13; v_call: TRBV9; j_call: TRBJ2-7; cdr3_aa: ASSVDRDIIYEQY
cdr3_length: 13; v_call: TRBV27; j_call: TRBJ1-2; cdr3_aa: ASSFLQGTNYGYT
cdr3_length: 12; v_call: TRBV4-1; j_call: TRBJ2-7; cdr3_aa: ASSQDRAGSEQY
cdr3_length: 9; v_call: TRBV2; j_call: TRBJ2-5; cdr3_aa: ASSYSGTQY
cdr3_length: 13; v_call: TRBV28; j_call: TRBJ1-5; cdr3_aa: ASSLKGLADQPQH
cdr3_length: 12; v_call: TRBV11-2; j_call: TRBJ2-1; cdr3_aa: ASSLEPRYNEQF
cdr3_length: 13; v_call: TRBV20-1; j_call: TRBJ2-7; cdr3_aa: SASFGRDSSYEQY
cdr3_length: 12; v_call: TRBV6-6; j_call: TRBJ1-1; cdr3_aa: ASSYEGTALQAF
cdr3_length: 13; v_call: TRBV5-1; j_call: TRBJ2-3; cdr3_aa: ASSLSGGPGDTQY
cdr3_length: 12; v_call: TRBV5-1; j_call: TRBJ2-2; cdr3_aa: ASGGDPNTGELF